The entry that follows covers one TCR beta chain sequence. Antigen specificity is unknown. This entry belongs to a study of post-analysis software for immune sequencing data. Overall study findings and caveats: The authors found that F measure strongly co-clustered same-batch samples. In patients, about five TRBV segments were more frequent than in controls, with TRBV5-6, TRBV5-1 and TRBV20-1 among them. Multiple sclerosis was associated with a significant reduction in normalized Chao1 diversity relative to controls.

cDNA libraries of TCR beta carried unique molecular identifiers. TCRdb re-called the PCR reads with MiXCR, one entry per CDR3 protein. The table lists about 540,000 distinct CDR3 sequences, around a third of them singletons. Trimming removed 0 bases at V and 0 bases at J, with 4 bases between. CDR3 length equals 14 residues. CDR1 is SGHAT and CDR2 is FQNNGV in the germline V gene. The V and J genes are TRBV11-2 and TRBJ2-3; D is unresolved. The source of this sequence is a girl aged 2 to 17 with multiple sclerosis. Input material: blood. The CDR3 coding sequence is TGTGCCAGCAGCTTAGATGTTAGCACAGATACGCAGTATTTT. This gives the protein CASSLDVSTDTQYF.